Reported below is one T cell receptor (beta chain). Its antigen is unidentified. The CDR3 spans 17 residues. Germline V gene sequence: CDR1 PRHDT, CDR2 FYEKMQ (reference sequence). Trimming at V came to 5 bases and at J to 4 bases, leaving 9 bases not matched to a gene. The record originates from a study of T cells in Graves' hyperthyroidism and ophthalmopathy. In the study overall: At initial diagnosis, before any treatment had begun, peripheral blood was obtained. Broader study findings: Peripheral blood also featured most of the thyroid clonotypes expanded above 0.001.

Template material for amplifying TCR beta CDR3 regions consisted of RNA transcripts. TCR CDR3 regions were first amplified by RT-PCR with HTBI primers. TCRdb passed the multiplex PCR reads through MiXCR, listing each CDR3 protein once. In the table there are hundreds of thousands of distinct CDR3 sequences, 15% to 20% of which are singletons. Clinical symptoms, serum thyroxine and TRAb, thyroid ultrasound and orbital computed tomography together formed the diagnostic basis. The sequencing input was blood. The chain combines TRBV13 with TRBJ2-1; 12 bases are a match to TRBD2. The sequence was obtained from a man in his forties or fifties with Graves' ophthalmopathy. This chain's CDR3 is CASSGPTSGGGYNEQFF. The CDR3 DNA is TGTGCCAGCAGCGGTCCGACTAGCGGGGGAGGTTACAATGAGCAGTTCTTC.